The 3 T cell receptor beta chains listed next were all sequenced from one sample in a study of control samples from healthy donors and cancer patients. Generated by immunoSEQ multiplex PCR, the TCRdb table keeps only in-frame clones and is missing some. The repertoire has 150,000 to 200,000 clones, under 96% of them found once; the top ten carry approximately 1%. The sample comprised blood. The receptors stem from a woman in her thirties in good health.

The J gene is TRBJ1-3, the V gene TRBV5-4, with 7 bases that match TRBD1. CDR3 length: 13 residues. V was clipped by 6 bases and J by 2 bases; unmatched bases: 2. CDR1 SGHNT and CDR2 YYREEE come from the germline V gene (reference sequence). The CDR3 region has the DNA TGTGCCAGCACCGACAGGGCTGGAAACACCATATATTTT. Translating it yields CASTDRAGNTIYF.

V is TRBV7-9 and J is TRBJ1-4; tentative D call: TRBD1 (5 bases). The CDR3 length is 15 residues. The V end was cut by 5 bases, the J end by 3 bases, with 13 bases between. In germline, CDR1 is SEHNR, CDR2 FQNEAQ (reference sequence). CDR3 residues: CASSRTGRPNEKLFF. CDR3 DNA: TGTGCCAGCAGCCGGACGGGGCGGCCTAATGAAAAACTGTTTTTT.

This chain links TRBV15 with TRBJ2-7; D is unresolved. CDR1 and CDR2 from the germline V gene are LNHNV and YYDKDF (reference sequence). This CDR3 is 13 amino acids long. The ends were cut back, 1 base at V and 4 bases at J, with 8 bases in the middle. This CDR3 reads CATSRALLYEQYF. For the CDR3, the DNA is TGTGCCACCAGCAGAGCTCTTCTTTACGAGCAGTACTTC.